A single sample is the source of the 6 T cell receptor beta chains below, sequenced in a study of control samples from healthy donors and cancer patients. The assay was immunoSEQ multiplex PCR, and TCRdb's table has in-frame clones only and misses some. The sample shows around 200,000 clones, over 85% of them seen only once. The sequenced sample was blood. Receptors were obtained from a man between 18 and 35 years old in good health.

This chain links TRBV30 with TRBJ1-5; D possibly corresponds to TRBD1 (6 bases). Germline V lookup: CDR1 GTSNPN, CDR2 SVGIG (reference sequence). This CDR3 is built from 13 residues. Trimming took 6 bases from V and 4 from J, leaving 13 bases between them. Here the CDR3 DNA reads TGTGCCTGTGGTGGACAGTTAAATCAGCCCCAGCATTTT. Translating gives CACGGQLNQPQHF. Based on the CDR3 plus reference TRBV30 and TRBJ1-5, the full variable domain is SQTIHQWPATLVQPVGSPLSLECTVEGTSNPNLYWYRQAAGRGLQLLFYSVGIGQISSEVPQNLSASRPQDRQFILSSKKLLLSDSGFYLCACGGQLNQPQHFGDGTRLSIL.

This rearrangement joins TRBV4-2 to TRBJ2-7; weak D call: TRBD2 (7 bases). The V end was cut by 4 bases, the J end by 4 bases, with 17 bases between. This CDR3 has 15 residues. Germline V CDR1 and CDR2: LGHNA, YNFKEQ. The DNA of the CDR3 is TGTGCCAGCAGCCTCGATGAGGGGGGGACTTACGAGCAGTACTTC. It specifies CASSLDEGGTYEQYF.

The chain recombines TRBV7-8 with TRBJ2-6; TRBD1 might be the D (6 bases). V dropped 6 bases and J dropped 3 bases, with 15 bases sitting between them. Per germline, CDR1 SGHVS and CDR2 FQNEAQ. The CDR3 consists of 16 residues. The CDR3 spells CASRSSQGSGANVLTF. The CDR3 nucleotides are TGTGCCAGCAGGTCCTCCCAGGGGAGTGGGGCCAACGTCCTGACTTTC.

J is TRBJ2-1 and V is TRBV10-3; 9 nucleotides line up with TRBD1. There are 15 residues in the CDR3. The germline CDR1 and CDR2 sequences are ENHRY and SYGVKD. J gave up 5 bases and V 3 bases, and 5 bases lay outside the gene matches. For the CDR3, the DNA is TGTGCCATCAGTGATACACGGACAGGGGACAATGAGCAGTTCTTC. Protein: CAISDTRTGDNEQFF.

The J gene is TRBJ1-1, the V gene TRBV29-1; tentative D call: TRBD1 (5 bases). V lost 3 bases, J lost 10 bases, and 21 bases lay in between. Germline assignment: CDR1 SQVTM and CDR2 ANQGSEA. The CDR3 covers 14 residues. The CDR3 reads CSVDGPRQGERAFF. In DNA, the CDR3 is TGCAGCGTTGACGGGCCTCGGCAGGGAGAGAGAGCTTTCTTT.

CDR3 bases: TGTGCCAGCAGTTACCTGTCTGCTCGCTACGAGCAGTACTTC. Its translation: CASSYLSARYEQYF. The rearrangement uses TRBV6-2 or TRBV6-3 and TRBJ2-7; no clear D gene. Germline V CDR1 and CDR2: MNHEY, SVGEGT. CDR3 length equals 14 residues. The germline V and J ends were trimmed by 2 bases and 3 bases, with 11 bases remaining between them.